This paragraph reports one T cell receptor beta chain. The antigen remains undetermined. These data come from a study of Graves' ophthalmopathy and Graves' hyperthyroidism. Looking at the study overall: Ahead of any treatment, peripheral blood was obtained at the initial diagnosis. General study results and limits: Blood shared most expanded thyroid clonotypes above 0.001 frequency.

Using RNA transcripts, the TCR beta CDR3 regions were amplified. An initial RT-PCR round employing HTBI primers preceded a second-round multiplex PCR. Using its own MiXCR run on the multiplex PCR reads, TCRdb lists one record per CDR3 protein. The repertoire holds some 250,000 distinct CDR3 sequences, with 40% to 50% as singletons. The CDR3 contains 14 residues. The V end was cut by 7 bases, the J end by 7 bases, with 16 bases between. CDR1 and CDR2 from the germline V gene are SGHVS and FQNEAQ. Donors with ophthalmopathy: moderate-to-severe activity, CAS ≥3, NOSPECS ≥4, duration under 3 months. The authors isolated PBMCs from about 10 ml of fresh peripheral blood.

The receptor was derived from an adult man with Graves' ophthalmopathy. The chain links TRBV7-8 to TRBJ1-4; TRBD1 might be the D (5 bases). Material for sequencing was peripheral blood. DNA of the CDR3: TGTGCCAGCACCTCTCCAGGGTGGGGTGAAAAACTGTTTTTT. It yields the protein CASTSPGWGEKLFF.